Listed here are 32 T cell receptor beta chains from one sample, sequenced in a study of T cell clonality in common variable immunodeficiency. Broader study findings: Common variable immunodeficiency TCR beta sequences reportedly had fewer deletions and N-nucleotide insertions.

Antigen specificity for these receptors is unknown. Assay used: immunoSEQ multiplex PCR; TCRdb lists only in-frame clones, some missing. Recorded here are about 28,000 clones, none singletons. Sequencing was done on a sample of peripheral blood mononuclear cells. These receptors came from a human donor with common variable immunodeficiency.

This clone turned up a few times. The CDR3 is cut off 3 residues early in the read; its end comes from the germline J gene. The chain recombines TRBV6-2 or TRBV6-3 with TRBJ2-5; possibly TRBD2 for D (7 bases). This CDR3 is built from 14 residues. Germline CDR1 and CDR2: MNHEY and SVGEGT. Trimming took 6 bases from V and 2 from J, leaving 13 bases between them. Incomplete CDR3 DNA: TGTGCCAGCAGCCGGGGGGCTGGGCAAGAGACC. As protein: CASSRGAGQET. From start to end, the CDR3 is CASSRGAGQETQYF.

This clone was seen repeatedly, ten times or more. The CDR3 end is not reached by the read, which stops 3 residues before it; the germline J gene fills it in. The V gene is TRBV19, the J gene TRBJ2-2, with unresolved D. Germline values: CDR1 LNHDA, CDR2 SQIVND (reference sequence). CDR3 length: 13 amino acids. The V and J ends lost 6 bases and 6 bases respectively, with 11 bases between them. The sequenced CDR3 bases are TGTGCCAGTAGCCAGATTGAAGCCGGGGAG. Encoded protein: CASSQIEAGE. Given in full, the CDR3 is CASSQIEAGELFF.

This clone was found a few times. The read stops 3 residues short of the end of the CDR3; the missing end is completed from the germline J gene. The rearrangement joins TRBV7-9 to TRBJ2-1, with D tentatively TRBD2 (6 bases). The V end was cut by 2 bases, the J end by 8 bases, with 13 bases between. The germline V gene has CDR1 SEHNR and CDR2 FQNEAQ (reference sequence). The CDR3 covers 14 residues. The DNA read from the CDR3 is TGTGCCAGCAGCTTACCGGAGGGCGAGTATGAG. Translated, it gives CASSLPEGEYE. The whole CDR3 protein reads CASSLPEGEYEQFF.

This clone occurred a few times. The read stops 3 residues short of the end of the CDR3; the missing end is completed from the germline J gene. The chain recombines TRBV2 with TRBJ1-5; 11 bases align to TRBD1. J lost 2 bases, V lost 6 bases, and 9 bases had no gene match. Germline CDR1 reads SNHLY; CDR2 reads FYNNEI. This CDR3 is built from 17 residues. CDR3 sequence reads: CASRGTGGGTGNQPQHF. CDR3 bases read: TGTGCCAGCAGGGGGACAGGGGGAGGAACGGGCAATCAGCCC.

This clone was seen many times. The CDR3 end lies 3 residues beyond the end of the read and is filled in from the germline J gene. The gene calls are TRBV2 and TRBJ2-7; D could derive from TRBD1 or TRBD2 (6 bases each). Germline assignment: CDR1 SNHLY and CDR2 FYNNEI. V lost 8 bases, J lost 2 bases, and 22 bases lay in between. The CDR3 loop spans 16 amino acids. Partial CDR3 DNA: TGTGCCAGCCTACAAAGAGGAGGGGCAGGGGCCTACGAG. It is translated as CASLQRGGAGAYE. The whole CDR3 region reads CASLQRGGAGAYEQYF.

About this clone itself: The CDR3 end lies 3 residues beyond the end of the read and is filled in from the germline J gene. The V call is TRBV19, the J call TRBJ2-2; 7 nucleotides line up with TRBD1. V shed 6 bases and J 0 bases; nucleotides not matched to a gene: 4. Germline V CDR1 and CDR2: LNHDA, SQIVND (reference sequence). This CDR3 contains 15 residues. Incomplete CDR3 DNA: TGTGCCAGTAGGATGACAGGGACGAACACCGGGGAG. Translated: CASRMTGTNTGE. The whole CDR3 protein is CASRMTGTNTGELFF.

This clone was found a few times. The covered CDR3 bases are TGTGCCATCAGTGAGTCGTGGGGGGGCGAG. It yields the protein CAISESWGGE. The CDR3 in its entirety is CAISESWGGEQYF. This chain links TRBV10-3 with TRBJ2-7; TRBD2 matches at 7 bases. The CDR3 end falls 3 residues outside the read, so it is completed with the germline J gene. The CDR3 runs 13 residues. V lost 0 bases, J lost 6 bases, and 2 bases stayed unmatched. Germline-derived CDR1 and CDR2 are ENHRY and SYGVKD.

This clone appeared many times. From the germline J gene comes the end of the CDR3, since the read stops 3 residues before it. This rearrangement joins TRBV14 to TRBJ2-2; D unclear. CDR1 is SGHDN and CDR2 is FVKESK in the germline V gene. The V and J ends lost 4 bases and 6 bases respectively, with 9 bases between them. This CDR3 has 13 amino acids. The sequenced part of the CDR3 DNA is TGTGCCAGCAGCCCTGGCCTAGCCGGGGAG. Translation gives CASSPGLAGE. The whole CDR3 protein reads CASSPGLAGELFF.

This clone was counted ten times or more. Read sequence stops 3 residues before the CDR3 end, and the germline J gene provides the missing end. V usage is TRBV19 and J usage is TRBJ1-5; perhaps TRBD1 as D (5 bases). From germline, CDR1 is LNHDA and CDR2 SQIVND (reference sequence). Trimming shortened V by 3 bases and J by 7 bases, and 13 bases separated the two germline ends. The CDR3 is 14 residues long. The sequenced part of the CDR3 DNA is TGTGCCAGTAGTATCGCAGGGTTCGAACAGCCC. Translation gives CASSIAGFEQP. The CDR3 in full is CASSIAGFEQPQHF.

The DNA read from the CDR3 is TGTGCCAGCTCACCACTGACAGCGAATTCACCC. The encoded protein is CASSPLTANSP. The complete CDR3 protein is CASSPLTANSPLHF. The rearrangement uses TRBV18 and TRBJ1-6, with D possibly TRBD1 on 5 matching bases. The read terminates 3 residues before the CDR3 end, so the remaining end is supplied by the germline J gene. This CDR3 is 14 amino acids long. Germline CDR1 KGHSH, CDR2 LQKENI. Trimming took 1 base from V and 7 from J, leaving 8 bases between them. The full variable domain, in which reference TRBV18 and TRBJ1-6 provide the parts outside the CDR3, is NAGVMQNPRHLVRRRGQEARLRCSPMKGHSHVYWYRQLPEEGLKFMVYLQKENIIDESGMPKERFSAEFPKEGPSILRIQQVVRGDSAAYFCASSPLTANSPLHFGNGTRLTVT.

As to this clone: The read terminates 3 residues before the CDR3 end, so the remaining end is supplied by the germline J gene. The genes are TRBV7-9 and TRBJ1-3, with a tentative D call TRBD1 (6 bases). This CDR3 comprises 15 residues. Germline loops: CDR1 SEHNR, CDR2 FQNEAQ (reference sequence). The germline V and J ends were trimmed by 3 bases and 4 bases, with 13 bases remaining between them. The CDR3 bases that were read are TGTGCCAGCAGCTTGGAAGGGGGTTCCGGAAACACC. Residues: CASSLEGGSGNT. The full CDR3 protein reads CASSLEGGSGNTIYF.

This clone occurred many times. Read sequence stops 3 residues before the CDR3 end, and the germline J gene provides the missing end. This chain links TRBV7-3 with TRBJ1-2; 10 nucleotides match TRBD1. CDR1 is SGHTA, CDR2 FQGTGA, per germline. This CDR3 is 14 amino acids long. The CDR3 bases that were read are TGTGCCAGCAGCCTCGACCGGGACAGGGGCGGC. Protein sequence: CASSLDRDRGG. In full, the CDR3 reads CASSLDRDRGGYTF.

In this sample, this clone turned up many times. The CDR3 end is not reached by the read, which stops 3 residues before it; the germline J gene fills it in. V is TRBV7-3 and J is TRBJ2-3; possibly TRBD2 for D (6 bases). V lost 1 base and J 0 bases, leaving 8 bases between the germline ends. The CDR3 covers 15 residues. Germline V gives CDR1 SGHTA, CDR2 FQGTGA. The CDR3 is CASSLIGLSTDTQYF. The DNA read from the CDR3 is TGTGCCAGCAGCTTAATAGGACTAAGCACAGATACG.

This clone was recorded at least ten times. With the read ending 3 residues before the CDR3 end, the germline J gene is used to fill in that end. The chain is built from TRBV18 and TRBJ1-1, with D possibly being TRBD1 (5 bases). The CDR3 has 14 amino acids. The V and J ends lost 3 bases and 7 bases respectively, with 15 bases between them. Germline loops: CDR1 KGHSH, CDR2 LQKENI. The CDR3 region is CASSPQGVVNEAFF. CDR3 bases read: TGTGCCAGCTCACCCCAGGGAGTGGTCAATGAA. The full variable domain, its missing parts supplied by reference TRBV18 and TRBJ1-1, is NAGVMQNPRHLVRRRGQEARLRCSPMKGHSHVYWYRQLPEEGLKFMVYLQKENIIDESGMPKERFSAEFPKEGPSILRIQQVVRGDSAAYFCASSPQGVVNEAFFGQGTRLTVV.

Ten or more counts support this clone. The sequence runs out 3 residues before the end of the CDR3; the remainder is reconstructed from the germline J gene. This chain links TRBV18 with TRBJ1-2; D is perhaps TRBD1 (5 bases). Deletions cut 2 bases from V and 4 bases from J, with 11 bases between. Germline lookup yields CDR1 KGHSH and CDR2 LQKENI. This CDR3 spans 14 amino acids. Incomplete CDR3 DNA: TGTGCCAGCTCACCATCGGCAGGGCGCTATGGC. It encodes CASSPSAGRYG. The entire CDR3 protein is CASSPSAGRYGYTF. Complete variable domain (other parts from reference TRBV18 and TRBJ1-2): NAGVMQNPRHLVRRRGQEARLRCSPMKGHSHVYWYRQLPEEGLKFMVYLQKENIIDESGMPKERFSAEFPKEGPSILRIQQVVRGDSAAYFCASSPSAGRYGYTFGSGTRLTVV.

At least ten counts were recorded for this clone. Sequencing ends 3 residues short of the CDR3 end; the germline J gene provides the rest. The chain has TRBV29-1 and TRBJ2-1, with TRBD2 matching over 9 bases. The CDR3 is 15 amino acids. V shed 4 bases, J shed 5 bases, and the junction held 9 bases outside the gene matches. Germline CDR1 and CDR2: SQVTM and ANQGSEA. CDR3 sequence reads: CSVGRGGQIDNEQFF. CDR3 bases read: TGCAGCGTTGGGCGGGGGGGCCAGATCGACAATGAG.

This clone showed up many times. The part of the CDR3 DNA that was read is TGTGCCAGTAGCGGTCGTTATACG. This gives the protein CASSGRYT. The complete CDR3 sequence is CASSGRYTQYF. V usage is TRBV19 and J usage is TRBJ2-3; D is unclear. The read ends 3 residues early relative to the CDR3; the germline J gene fills the gap. Germline CDR1 LNHDA, CDR2 SQIVND (reference sequence). Trimming shortened V by 6 bases and J by 7 bases, and 8 bases separated the two germline ends. The length of the CDR3 is 11 residues. Full variable domain (outside the CDR3, taken from reference TRBV19 and TRBJ2-3): DGGITQSPKYLFRKEGQNVTLSCEQNLNHDAMYWYRQDPGQGLRLIYYSQIVNDFQKGDIAEGYSVSREKKESFPLTVTSAQKNPTAFYLCASSGRYTQYFGPGTRLTVL.

This clone was detected ten times or more. The CDR3 end falls 3 residues outside the read, so it is completed with the germline J gene. The chain joins TRBV11-2 to TRBJ2-1; no definite D call. With 1 base removed from V and 5 bases from J, the gap between germline ends came to 6 bases. Germline loops: CDR1 SGHAT, CDR2 FQNNGV. This CDR3 has 13 amino acids. Partial CDR3 DNA: TGTGCCAGCAGCTTAGGAGCTAACAATGAG. It specifies CASSLGANNE. The entire CDR3 sequence reads CASSLGANNEQFF.

This clone was observed at least ten times. Sequencing ends 3 residues short of the CDR3 end; the germline J gene provides the rest. This chain joins TRBV18 and TRBJ1-5; 8 bases fit TRBD1. Germline V gene lookup returns CDR1 KGHSH and CDR2 LQKENI. The CDR3 contains 18 residues. CDR3 amino acids: CASSTDRAKRQKSDPQHF. The DNA read from the CDR3 is TGTGCCAGCTCAACGGACAGGGCTAAGCGCCAAAAGAGTGATCCC.

Many counts were recorded for this clone. Read data end 3 residues before the CDR3 end; the end is taken from the germline J gene. The chain combines TRBV28 with TRBJ2-7, with 9 bases matching TRBD1. The CDR3 loop spans 14 amino acids. Germline CDR1 reads MDHEN; CDR2 reads SYDVKM. V lost 8 bases, J lost 4 bases, and 9 bases stayed unmatched. CDR3 in amino acids: CASCRQGDLYEQYF. CDR3 DNA, as far as it was read: TGTGCCAGCTGTCGACAGGGGGACCTATACGAG.

This clone was recorded many times. The read terminates 3 residues before the CDR3 end, so the remaining end is supplied by the germline J gene. The chain uses TRBV19 and TRBJ2-1; tentative D call: TRBD2 (6 bases). The germline gives CDR1 LNHDA, CDR2 SQIVND (reference sequence). The CDR3 contains 13 residues. V lost 5 bases, J lost 2 bases, and 7 bases lay in between. CDR3 DNA (partial): TGTGCCAGTAGTCGGACTACCTACAATGAG. This encodes CASSRTTYNE. The whole CDR3 is CASSRTTYNEQFF.

At least ten counts were recorded for this clone. The read terminates 3 residues before the CDR3 end, so the remaining end is supplied by the germline J gene. This sequence joins TRBV2 and TRBJ2-1, with 10 bases fitting TRBD2. V shed 7 bases, J shed 0 bases, and the junction held 6 bases outside the gene matches. Looked up from germline, CDR1 is SNHLY and CDR2 is FYNNEI. The CDR3 is 16 residues long. Incomplete CDR3 DNA: TGTGCCAGCAAAGCTAGCGGGGGTGGCTCCTACAATGAG. Protein: CASKASGGGSYNE. The CDR3 reads in full as CASKASGGGSYNEQFF.

About this clone: The read is 3 residues too short to cover the CDR3 end, so that end is filled in from the germline J gene. The gene calls are TRBV7-8 and TRBJ2-7, with 10 bases lining up with TRBD2. Germline assignment: CDR1 SGHVS and CDR2 FQNEAQ. V shed 0 bases and J 3 bases; nucleotides not matched to a gene: 5. This CDR3 region has 16 residues. Partial CDR3 DNA: TGTGCCAGCAGCTTAGCCCCTAGCGGGAGAAACTACGAG. It yields the protein CASSLAPSGRNYE. The entire CDR3 is CASSLAPSGRNYEQYF.

This clone has at least ten counts. Coverage ceases 3 residues before the CDR3 finishes, and the germline J gene fills in the end. The chain links TRBV7-2 to TRBJ2-5, with TRBD2 matching over 7 bases. CDR3 length equals 15 residues. The germline V gene has CDR1 SGHTA and CDR2 FQGNSA. J lost 2 bases, V lost 5 bases, and 8 bases had no gene match. CDR3 amino acids: CASSQIAGPQETQYF. The sequenced CDR3 bases are TGTGCCAGCAGCCAAATAGCGGGTCCTCAAGAGACC.

Comments on this clone: The CDR3 end lies 3 residues beyond the end of the read and is filled in from the germline J gene. The genes are TRBV19 and TRBJ1-3; no reliable D call. The CDR3 has 14 amino acids. The germline V gene has CDR1 LNHDA and CDR2 SQIVND (reference sequence). Between the trimmed V and J ends, which lost 7 bases and 1 base, there was a span of 11 bases. CDR3 bases read: TGTGCCAGTATCCCCCTCGGGTCTGGAAACACC. It specifies CASIPLGSGNT. The entire CDR3 protein is CASIPLGSGNTIYF.

In this sample, this clone turned up many times. The CDR3 end lies 3 residues beyond the end of the read and is filled in from the germline J gene. This rearrangement joins TRBV29-1 to TRBJ1-1; TRBD1 aligns across 7 bases. CDR1 is SQVTM and CDR2 is ANQGSEA in the germline V gene. The CDR3 is 11 residues long. The sequenced part of the CDR3 DNA is TGCAGCGTTGAAACAGGGGCTGGC. The encoded protein is CSVETGAG. The CDR3 in its entirety is CSVETGAGAFF.

This clone was counted at least ten times. The read finishes 3 residues shy of the CDR3 end, and the germline J gene is used to complete it. The chain is built from TRBV7-9 and TRBJ1-1; a weak D match, TRBD1 (6 bases). The ends were cut back, 5 bases at V and 5 bases at J, with 12 bases in the middle. CDR3 size: 13 residues. Per the germline V gene, CDR1 is SEHNR and CDR2 is FQNEAQ (reference sequence). This CDR3 reads CASSTAGVTEAFF. The covered CDR3 bases are TGTGCCAGCAGCACCGCAGGGGTTACTGAA.

There are many counts of this clone. CDR3 sequence: CASSERDRVTDTQYF. The CDR3 DNA, read in part, is TGTGCCAGCAGTGAACGAGACAGGGTCACAGATACG. This rearrangement joins TRBV6-1 to TRBJ2-3; TRBD1 agrees at 7 bases. The observed sequence ends 3 residues before the CDR3 terminus, with the missing tail filled in from the germline J gene. The V gene's germline CDR1 is MNHNS and CDR2 SASEGT. Trimming cost V 2 bases and J 2 bases; bases outside gene matches: 4. CDR3 length equals 15 residues.

As regards this clone: At one end, the junction sequence differs from germline, possibly due to a read error. The CDR3 is cut off 3 residues early in the read; its end comes from the germline J gene. V and J are TRBV18 and TRBJ2-7; tentatively, D is TRBD2 (6 bases). The germline V gene has CDR1 KGHSH and CDR2 LQKENI. This CDR3 is 15 amino acids long. The CDR3 loop reads CASPPWGDLAYEQYF. CDR3 bases read: TGTGCCAGCCCACCATGGGGGGACCTAGCCTACGAG.

The CDR3 DNA, read in part, is TGTGCCTGGGGTGGGAGGGGGGGGGAAGATGTGGCCGGGGAG. Translated, it gives CAWGGRGGEDVAGE. The whole CDR3 region reads CAWGGRGGEDVAGELFF. The J gene is TRBJ2-2, the V gene TRBV30, with a possible D match to TRBD2 (7 bases). The read finishes 3 residues shy of the CDR3 end, and the germline J gene is used to complete it. V lost 5 bases, J lost 6 bases, and 25 bases lay in between. The length of the CDR3 is 17 residues. In germline, CDR1 is GTSNPN, CDR2 SVGIG (reference sequence).

This clone was observed a few times. Sequencing ends 3 residues short of the CDR3 end; the germline J gene provides the rest. This sequence joins TRBV5-1 and TRBJ2-7; TRBD1 matches 7 bases. With V trimmed by 0 bases and J by 2 bases, 5 bases remained unmatched. The germline gives CDR1 SGHRS, CDR2 YFSETQ. The CDR3 has 15 amino acids. The CDR3 DNA, read in part, is TGCGCCAGCAGCTTGGGACAGGGAGAACCCTACGAG. Translating gives CASSLGQGEPYE. The whole CDR3 protein is CASSLGQGEPYEQYF.

This clone was counted at least ten times. The read stops 3 residues short of the end of the CDR3; the missing end is completed from the germline J gene. The chain employs TRBV5-1 and TRBJ2-7, with D possibly matching TRBD1 (6 bases). CDR1 and CDR2 from the germline V gene are SGHRS and YFSETQ. Trimming cost V 5 bases and J 0 bases, with 12 bases left between them. CDR3 length: 14 amino acids. CDR3 DNA (partial): TGCGCCAGCAGAGGGGACACAACCTCCTACGAG. Amino acid sequence: CASRGDTTSYE. The whole CDR3 reads CASRGDTTSYEQYF.